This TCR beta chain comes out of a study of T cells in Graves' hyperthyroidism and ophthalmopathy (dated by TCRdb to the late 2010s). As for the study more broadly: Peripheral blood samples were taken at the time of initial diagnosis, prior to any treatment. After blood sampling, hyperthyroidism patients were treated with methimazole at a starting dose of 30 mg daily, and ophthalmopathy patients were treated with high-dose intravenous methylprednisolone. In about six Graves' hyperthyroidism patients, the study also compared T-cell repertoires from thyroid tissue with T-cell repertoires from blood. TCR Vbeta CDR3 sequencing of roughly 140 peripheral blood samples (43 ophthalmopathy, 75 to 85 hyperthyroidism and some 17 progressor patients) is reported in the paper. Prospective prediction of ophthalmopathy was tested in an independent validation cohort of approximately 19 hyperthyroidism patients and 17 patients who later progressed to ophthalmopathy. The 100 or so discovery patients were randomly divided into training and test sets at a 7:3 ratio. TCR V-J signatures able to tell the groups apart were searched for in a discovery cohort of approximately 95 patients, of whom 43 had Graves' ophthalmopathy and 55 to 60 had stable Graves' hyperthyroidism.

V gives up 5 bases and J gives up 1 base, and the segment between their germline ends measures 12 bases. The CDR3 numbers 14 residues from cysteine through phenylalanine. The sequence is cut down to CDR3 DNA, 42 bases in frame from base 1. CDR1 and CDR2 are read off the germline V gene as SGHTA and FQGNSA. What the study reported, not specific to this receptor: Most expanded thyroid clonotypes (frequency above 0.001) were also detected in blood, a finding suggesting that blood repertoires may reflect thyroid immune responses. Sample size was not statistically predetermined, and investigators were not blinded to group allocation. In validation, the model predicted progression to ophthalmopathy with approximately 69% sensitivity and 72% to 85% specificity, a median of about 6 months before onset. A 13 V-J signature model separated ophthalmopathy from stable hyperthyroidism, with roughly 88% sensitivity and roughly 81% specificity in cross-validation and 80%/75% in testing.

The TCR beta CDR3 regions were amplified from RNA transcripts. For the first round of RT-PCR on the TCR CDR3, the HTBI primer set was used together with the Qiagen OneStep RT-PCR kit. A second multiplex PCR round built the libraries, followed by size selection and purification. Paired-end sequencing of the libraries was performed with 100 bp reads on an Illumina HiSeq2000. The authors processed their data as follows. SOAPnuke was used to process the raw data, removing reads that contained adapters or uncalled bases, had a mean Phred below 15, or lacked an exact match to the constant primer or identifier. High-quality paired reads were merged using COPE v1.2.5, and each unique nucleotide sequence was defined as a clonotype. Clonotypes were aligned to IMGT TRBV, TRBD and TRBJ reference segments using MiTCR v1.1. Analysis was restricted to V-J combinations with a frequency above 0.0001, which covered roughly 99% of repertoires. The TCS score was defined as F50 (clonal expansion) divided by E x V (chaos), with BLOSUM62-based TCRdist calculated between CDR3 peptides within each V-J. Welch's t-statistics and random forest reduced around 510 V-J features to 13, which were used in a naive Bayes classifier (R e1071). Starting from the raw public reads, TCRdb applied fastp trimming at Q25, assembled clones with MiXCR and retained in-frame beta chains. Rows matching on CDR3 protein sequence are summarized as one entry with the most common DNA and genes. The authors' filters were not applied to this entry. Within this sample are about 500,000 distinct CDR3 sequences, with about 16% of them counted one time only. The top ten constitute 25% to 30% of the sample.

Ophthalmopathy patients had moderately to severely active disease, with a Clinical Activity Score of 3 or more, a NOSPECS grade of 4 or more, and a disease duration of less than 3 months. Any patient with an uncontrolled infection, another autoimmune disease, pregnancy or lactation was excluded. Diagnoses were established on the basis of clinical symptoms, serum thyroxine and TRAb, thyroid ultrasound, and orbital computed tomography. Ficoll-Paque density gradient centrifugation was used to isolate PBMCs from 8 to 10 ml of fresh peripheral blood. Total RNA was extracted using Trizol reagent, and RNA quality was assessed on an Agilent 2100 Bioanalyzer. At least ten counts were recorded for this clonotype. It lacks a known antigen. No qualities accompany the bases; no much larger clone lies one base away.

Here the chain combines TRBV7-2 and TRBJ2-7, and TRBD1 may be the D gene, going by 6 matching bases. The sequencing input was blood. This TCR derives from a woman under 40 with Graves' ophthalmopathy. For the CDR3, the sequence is CASSQQGGSYEQYF. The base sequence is TGTGCCAGCAGCCAACAGGGTGGGTCCTACGAGCAGTACTTC. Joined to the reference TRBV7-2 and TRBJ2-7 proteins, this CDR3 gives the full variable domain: GAGVSQSPSNKVTEKGKDVELRCDPISGHTALYWYRQSLGQGLEFLIYFQGNSAPDKSGLPSDRFSAERTGGSVSTLTIQRTQQEDSAVYLCASSQQGGSYEQYFGPGTRLTVT.